Below are 14 T cell receptor beta chains sequenced from a single sample in a study of CD8+CD57+ T cells in acquired aplastic anemia. CDR3 and TCR beta VDJ profiling relied on a genomic DNA template. TCRdb re-called the reads with MiXCR, one entry per CDR3 protein. The sample lists hundreds of thousands of distinct CDR3 sequences; 82% were seen once. Sequenced patients had shown CD8+CD57+ cell expansion by flow cytometry. The sequenced material came from sorted CD4+, CD8+, or CD8+CD57+ T cells (not recorded which) from PBMCs. These receptors originate from a human donor with aplastic anemia.

CDR3 nucleotides: TGTGCCAGCAGCTATGGTCCAGACGGGACAGCGTTCTTC. Amino acid sequence: CASSYGPDGTAFF. The chain combines TRBV7-8 with TRBJ2-1, with 7 bases matching TRBD1. J gave up 15 bases and V 4 bases, and 12 bases lay outside the gene matches. Per germline, CDR1 SGHVS and CDR2 FQNEAQ. The CDR3 covers 13 residues.

The rearrangement joins TRBV7-8 to TRBJ2-7, with D possibly matching TRBD2 (6 bases). The CDR3 is 18 residues long. Trimming took off 2 bases at V and 1 base at J, with 21 bases between the two ends. The germline V gene encodes CDR1 SGHVS and CDR2 FQNEAQ. CDR3 loop: CASSLQGGAAALSYEQYV. The CDR3 DNA reads as TGTGCCAGCAGCTTACAGGGAGGCGCGGCAGCCCTGTCCTACGAGCAGTACGTC.

About this clonotype itself: Germline is not matched at one junction end, which may reflect a read error. The chain couples TRBV7-8 to TRBJ2-1, with 10 bases identical to TRBD2. This CDR3 is 17 amino acids long. CDR1 SGHVS and CDR2 FQNEAQ come from the germline V gene. The CDR3 region is CASSFRSTSGPNNEQFF. CDR3 DNA: TGCGCCAGCAGCTTTCGCTCGACTAGCGGGCCCAACAATGAGCAGTTCTTC.

Regarding this clonotype: The junction departs from the called germline gene at one end, perhaps through a read error. The gene calls are TRBV7-3 and TRBJ2-5, with a weak D call TRBD1 (5 bases). From germline, CDR1 is SGHTA and CDR2 FQGTGA. The CDR3 is made up of 14 amino acids. This CDR3 reads CASSIGCGKATQGF. CDR3 coding DNA: TGTGCCAGCAGCATAGGGTGCGGCAAAGCGACCCAGGGCTTC.

The chain is built from TRBV7-6 and TRBJ2-5; 7 bases line up with TRBD2. The length of the CDR3 is 15 residues. Looked up from germline, CDR1 is SGHVS and CDR2 is FNYEAQ. Trimming cost V 7 bases and J 14 bases; bases outside gene matches: 22. The CDR3 here is CASTLGRVPGGANYF. The DNA for the CDR3 is TGTGCCAGCACCCTAGGGAGGGTCCCCGGAGGGGCCAACTACTTC.

This sequence joins TRBV7-2 and TRBJ2-7; D remains ambiguous. CDR3 size: 15 residues. Germline CDR1 reads SGHTA; CDR2 reads FQGNSA. Deletions cut 6 bases from V and 10 bases from J, with 25 bases between. CDR3 in amino acids: CASSALVPVLYVQYF. CDR3 nucleotides: TGTGCCAGCAGTGCGCTAGTCCCCGTACTCTACGTCCAGTACTTC.

A note on this clonotype: Lacking the conserved final phenylalanine or tryptophan, this CDR3 likely reflects a read error. Because the CDR3's place on the DNA is in doubt, the DNA is left out and the CDR3 is given as listed by TCRdb. This chain links TRBV7-9 with TRBJ2-3. The germline V gene has CDR1 SEHNR and CDR2 FQNEAQ (reference sequence). The CDR3 sequence runs 13 residues, both termini included. The CDR3 sequence is CASSVGGRDTQDV.

The chain has TRBV7-9 and TRBJ2-1; the D call may be TRBD1 or TRBD2 (7 bases each). V lost 5 bases and J 13 bases, leaving 27 bases between the germline ends. Germline-derived CDR1 and CDR2 are SEHNR and FQNEAQ (reference sequence). The CDR3 spans 16 residues. The CDR3 loop reads CASSGGDRQGGNTQFF. The CDR3, as DNA: TGTGCCAGCAGCGGGGGGGACCGACAGGGAGGAAACACTCAGTTCTTC.

This clonotype was counted a single time. The chain recombines TRBV19 with TRBJ2-1; TRBD2 matches 7 bases. CDR3 size: 16 residues. V lost 2 bases, J lost 11 bases, and 15 bases stayed unmatched. The germline V gene encodes CDR1 LNHDA and CDR2 SQIVND (reference sequence). CDR3: CASSIPSGGYYDQQFF. In DNA form, the CDR3 reads TGTGCCAGTAGTATACCTAGCGGAGGATACTATGATCAGCAGTTCTTC. The variable domain in full, with the rest retrieved from reference TRBV19 and TRBJ2-1, is DGGITQSPKYLFRKEGQNVTLSCEQNLNHDAMYWYRQDPGQGLRLIYYSQIVNDFQKGDIAEGYSVSREKKESFPLTVTSAQKNPTAFYLCASSIPSGGYYDQQFFGPGTRLTVL.

The chain uses TRBV20-1 and TRBJ1-4, with TRBD1 as a possible D gene (5 bases). V was trimmed by 8 bases and J by 3 bases, leaving 10 bases between them. The CDR3 runs to 12 residues. CDR1 is DFQATT and CDR2 is SNEGSKA in the germline V gene (reference sequence). CDR3 sequence: CSPLGANEKLFF. The CDR3 nucleotides are TGCAGTCCACTGGGGGCTAATGAAAAACTGTTTTTT.

Only a few counts were recorded for this clonotype. Since the CDR3 does not end with the conserved phenylalanine or tryptophan, this likely comes from a read error. The DNA is omitted, as the CDR3 cannot be located on it reliably, and the CDR3 follows TCRdb's listing. The CDR3 loop reads CASSLAGAEQYVGL. V gene TRBV7-8 combines with J gene TRBJ2-3. Including both end residues, the CDR3 is 14 amino acids long. The germline V gene encodes CDR1 SGHVS and CDR2 FQNEAQ.

The V and J genes are TRBV7-8 and TRBJ1-1, with unresolved D. Trimming stripped 0 bases from V and 12 bases from J, with 20 bases between. Per germline, CDR1 SGHVS and CDR2 FQNEAQ. This CDR3 is 15 amino acids long. The CDR3 nucleotides are TGTGCCAGCAGCTTAGCGGGGAGAGGCGATACGCAGTCTTTCTTT. It encodes CASSLAGRGDTQSFF.

Only one count was recorded for this clonotype. At one of its ends the junction is not consistent with the germline gene, which may arise from a read error. The chain is built from TRBV7-3 and TRBJ1-1; no definite D call. This CDR3 comprises 15 residues. Germline-derived CDR1 and CDR2 are SGHTA and FQGTGA. The CDR3 DNA sequence: TGCGCCAGCAGCTACGCCGGACCAGCGGGAGCGGGGGCTTTCTTT. Translation gives CASSYAGPAGAGAFF.

The chain links TRBV6-4 to TRBJ2-1; 8 bases match TRBD1. Near its end, the DNA agrees better with TRBJ2-7, so the J call may be wrong. CDR1 is MRHNA, CDR2 SNTAGT, per germline. The CDR3 totals 16 residues. CDR3 region: CASRTPGQARRDEQYV. The CDR3 DNA reads as TGTGCCAGCAGGACACCGGGACAGGCGAGGAGGGATGAGCAGTACGTC.